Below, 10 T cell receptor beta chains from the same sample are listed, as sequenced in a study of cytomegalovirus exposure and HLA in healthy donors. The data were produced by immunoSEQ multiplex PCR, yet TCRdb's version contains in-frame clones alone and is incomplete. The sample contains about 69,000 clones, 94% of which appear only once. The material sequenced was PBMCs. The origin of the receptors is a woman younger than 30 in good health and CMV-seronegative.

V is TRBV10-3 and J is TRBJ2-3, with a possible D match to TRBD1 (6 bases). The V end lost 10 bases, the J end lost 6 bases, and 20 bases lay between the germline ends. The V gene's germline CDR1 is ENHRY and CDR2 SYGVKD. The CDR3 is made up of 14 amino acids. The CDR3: CATRTADQLDTQYF. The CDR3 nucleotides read TGTGCCACCAGGACAGCTGACCAATTGGATACGCAGTATTTT.

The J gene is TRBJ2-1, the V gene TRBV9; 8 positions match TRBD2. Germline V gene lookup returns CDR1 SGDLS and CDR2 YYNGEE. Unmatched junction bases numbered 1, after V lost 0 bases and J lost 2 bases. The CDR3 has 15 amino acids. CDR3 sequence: CASSVDGGAYNEQFF. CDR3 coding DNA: TGTGCCAGCAGCGTAGACGGGGGGGCCTACAATGAGCAGTTCTTC.

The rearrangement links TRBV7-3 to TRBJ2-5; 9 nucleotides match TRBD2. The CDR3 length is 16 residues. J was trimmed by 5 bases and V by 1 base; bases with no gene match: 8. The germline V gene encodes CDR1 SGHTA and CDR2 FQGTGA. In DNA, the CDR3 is TGTGCCAGCAGCTTAAGTGGAATGAGCGGGGGGGAGACCCAGTACTTC. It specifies CASSLSGMSGGETQYF.

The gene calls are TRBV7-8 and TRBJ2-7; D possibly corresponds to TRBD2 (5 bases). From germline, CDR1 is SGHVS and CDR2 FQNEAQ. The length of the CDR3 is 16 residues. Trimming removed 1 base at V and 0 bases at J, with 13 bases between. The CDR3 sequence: CASSLGLEVRSYEQYF. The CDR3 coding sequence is TGTGCCAGCAGCTTAGGTTTGGAGGTCCGCTCCTACGAGCAGTACTTC.

The CDR3 DNA is TGCGCCAGCAGCCAAGAGGGCCGGGGGGGCTACGAGCAGTACTTC. It codes for CASSQEGRGGYEQYF. The chain combines TRBV4-3 with TRBJ2-7, with 8 bases matching TRBD2. This CDR3 comprises 15 residues. The germline CDR1 and CDR2 sequences are LGHNA and YSLEER. The ends lost 0 bases at V and 3 bases at J; junction bases unmatched: 4.

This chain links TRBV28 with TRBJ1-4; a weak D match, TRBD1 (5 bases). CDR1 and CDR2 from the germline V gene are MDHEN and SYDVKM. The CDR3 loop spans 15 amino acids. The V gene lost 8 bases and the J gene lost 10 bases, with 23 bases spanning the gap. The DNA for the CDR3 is TGTGCCAGCCTGGGGAGAACCTTGTGGGACTCAAAACTGTTTTTT. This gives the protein CASLGRTLWDSKLFF.

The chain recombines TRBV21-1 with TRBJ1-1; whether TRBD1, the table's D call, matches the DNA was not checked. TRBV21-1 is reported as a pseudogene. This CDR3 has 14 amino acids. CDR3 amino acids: CASCLRHGNTEAFF. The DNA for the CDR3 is TGTGCCAGCTGCCTGCGACACGGGAACACTGAAGCTTTCTTT.

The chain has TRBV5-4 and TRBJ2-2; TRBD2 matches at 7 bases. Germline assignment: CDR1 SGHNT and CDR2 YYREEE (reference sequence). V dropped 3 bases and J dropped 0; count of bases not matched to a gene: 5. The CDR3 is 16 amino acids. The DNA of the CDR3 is TGTGCCAGCAGCTACATAGGACTAGCGAACACCGGGGAGCTGTTTTTT. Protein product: CASSYIGLANTGELFF. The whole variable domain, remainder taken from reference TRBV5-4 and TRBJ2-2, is ETGVTQSPTHLIKTRGQQVTLRCSSQSGHNTVSWYQQALGQGPQFIFQYYREEENGRGNFPPRFSGLQFPNYSSELNVNALELDDSALYLCASSYIGLANTGELFFGEGSRLTVL.

The CDR3 spells CASSPGGGRNQPQHF. The CDR3, as DNA: TGTGCCAGCAGTCCAGGGGGCGGACGCAATCAGCCCCAGCATTTT. The chain is built from TRBV27 and TRBJ1-5; TRBD1 matches 8 bases. This CDR3 spans 15 amino acids. CDR1 and CDR2 (germline): MNHEY, SMNVEV (reference sequence). V shed 5 bases, J shed 2 bases, and the junction held 5 bases outside the gene matches.

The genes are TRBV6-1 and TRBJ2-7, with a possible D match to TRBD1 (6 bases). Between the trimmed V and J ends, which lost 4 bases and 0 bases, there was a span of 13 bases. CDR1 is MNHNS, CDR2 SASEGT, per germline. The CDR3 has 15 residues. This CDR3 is CASSGLQGSSYEQYF. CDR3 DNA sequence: TGTGCCAGCAGTGGCCTACAGGGAAGCTCCTACGAGCAGTACTTC.